A selection of T cell receptor beta chains follows, all from one sample in a study of post-analysis software for immune sequencing data. Using its own MiXCR run on the PCR reads, TCRdb lists one record per CDR3 protein. The sample holds 400,000 to 500,000 distinct CDR3 sequences, 30% to 40% seen once. Specimen: blood. The receptors stem from a girl aged 2-10 years with multiple sclerosis. Both conserved end residues are part of each CDR3. A D gene is named only where the DNA matches it firmly. The size of a clone is reported for some rows only, either as once, few or many, or as a class for expanded clones.

j_call v_call clone_size d_call cdr3_aa cdr3_nt
TRBJ1-5 TRBV20-1 NA NA CSASPMNSNQPQHF TGCAGTGCTAGTCCCATGAATAGCAATCAGCCCCAGCATTTT
TRBJ2-1 TRBV29-1 many TRBD2 CSVVGLAEFNEQFF TGCAGCGTTGTGGGGCTAGCGGAGTTCAATGAGCAGTTCTTC
TRBJ2-7 TRBV20-1 NA NA CSAAPTGVYEQYF TGCAGTGCTGCCCCGACGGGTGTGTACGAGCAGTACTTC
TRBJ1-5 TRBV7-2 few NA CASSLEGGLRNQPQHF TGTGCCAGCAGCTTAGAAGGGGGTTTGCGCAATCAGCCCCAGCATTTT
TRBJ2-2 TRBV20-1 NA TRBD2 CSAPRLAGANTGELFF TGCAGTGCCCCCCGACTAGCGGGGGCGAACACCGGGGAGCTGTTTTTT
TRBJ2-7 TRBV20-1 NA NA CSARRGLEFYEQYF TGCAGTGCTAGACGGGGACTTGAATTCTACGAGCAGTACTTC
TRBJ1-2 TRBV4-3 NA NA CASSQDWAGGAGTF NA
TRBJ2-7 TRBV7-8 NA TRBD1 CASRSYRDRTYEQYF TGTGCCAGCAGAAGTTACCGGGACAGGACTTACGAGCAGTACTTC
TRBJ1-1 TRBV20-1 NA TRBD1 CSARKGTDDTEAFF TGCAGTGCTAGAAAAGGGACAGATGACACTGAAGCTTTCTTT
TRBJ2-7 TRBV29-1 NA NA CSVVRASASSYEQYF TGCAGCGTTGTCCGGGCCTCAGCTAGTTCCTACGAGCAGTACTTC
TRBJ2-3 TRBV12-3/TRBV12-4 NA TRBD1 CASSLSDRVGAQYF TGTGCCAGCAGTTTAAGTGACAGGGTAGGGGCGCAGTATTTT
TRBJ2-7 TRBV20-1 few NA CSAGTAWGGEQYF TGCAGTGCTGGGACGGCGTGGGGAGGCGAGCAGTACTTC
TRBJ2-1 TRBV14 NA TRBD2 CASSTLPGLAGGGNEQFF TGTGCCAGCAGCACTCTGCCGGGACTAGCGGGGGGAGGCAATGAGCAGTTCTTC
TRBJ2-7 TRBV5-6 few TRBD2 CASSFSGSLYLSDERYF TGTGCCAGCAGCTTCAGCGGGAGCTTATACTTGAGCGACGAGCGGTACTTC
TRBJ1-6 TRBV7-2 NA NA CASSPGVRGGSPLHF TGTGCCAGCAGCCCGGGGGTCAGGGGTGGATCACCCCTCCACTTT
TRBJ1-2 TRBV28 NA NA CASSSRGIFYGYTF TGTGCCAGCAGTTCTCGGGGTATCTTCTATGGCTACACCTTC
TRBJ2-1 TRBV11-1 NA TRBD1 CASSSQGGFRANEQFF TGTGCCAGCAGCTCACAGGGGGGCTTCCGAGCTAATGAGCAGTTCTTC
TRBJ2-7 TRBV6-1 NA TRBD1 CASSEQTGRSHEQYF TGTGCCAGCAGTGAACAGACAGGGCGTTCCCACGAGCAGTACTTC
TRBJ2-7 TRBV12-3/TRBV12-4 few NA CASNPRGVGYEQYF TGTGCCAGCAACCCGCGGGGTGTAGGGTACGAGCAGTACTTC
TRBJ1-2 TRBV21-1 few NA CASSLRGWTANYGYTF TGTGCCAGCAGCTTGAGAGGGTGGACAGCTAACTATGGCTACACCTTC
TRBJ2-7 TRBV20-1 NA NA CSARTGRATYEQYF TGCAGTGCTAGAACGGGCAGGGCCACCTACGAGCAGTACTTC
TRBJ2-7 TRBV28 NA NA CASSTTGGASYEQYF TGTGCCAGCAGTACTACAGGGGGGGCCTCCTACGAGCAGTACTTC
TRBJ2-1 TRBV20-1 NA NA CSATATGSSYNEQFF TGCAGTGCTACCGCGACAGGCAGCTCCTACAATGAGCAGTTCTTC
TRBJ2-7 TRBV20-1 NA TRBD1 CSATGQVTYEQYF TGCAGTGCTACGGGACAGGTGACCTACGAGCAGTACTTC
TRBJ2-1 TRBV4-1 NA NA CASSQERMDEQFF TGCGCCAGCAGCCAAGAAAGGATGGATGAGCAGTTCTTC
TRBJ2-7 TRBV7-2 NA TRBD2 CASGRVDRPYEQYF TGTGCCAGCGGGAGGGTAGACCGGCCCTACGAGCAGTACTTC
TRBJ2-1 TRBV5-1 NA TRBD2 CASSLILAGNRDEQFF TGCGCCAGCAGCCTTATACTAGCGGGAAATCGCGATGAGCAGTTCTTC
TRBJ2-7 TRBV20-1 NA NA CKVQGKCEQYF TGCAAGGTCCAGGGAAAGTGCGAGCAGTACTTC
TRBJ2-3 TRBV20-1 NA TRBD2 CSASDPREGTDTQYF TGCAGTGCTAGTGATCCGCGGGAGGGCACAGATACGCAGTATTTT
TRBJ2-7 TRBV29-1 NA NA CSVEGPSTAYEQYF TGCAGCGTTGAAGGACCATCAACAGCCTACGAGCAGTACTTC
TRBJ1-1 TRBV24-1 NA NA CATSDFRAEGLDVDTEAFF TGTGCCACCAGTGATTTCCGGGCGGAAGGCCTCGATGTGGACACTGAAGCTTTCTTT
TRBJ2-1 TRBV20-1 NA NA CSARDRADNEQFF TGCAGTGCTAGAGACCGGGCCGACAATGAGCAGTTCTTC
TRBJ1-6 TRBV6-6 few TRBD1 CASSFQGDRSPLHF TGTGCCAGCAGTTTTCAGGGGGATCGGTCACCCCTCCACTTT
TRBJ2-5 TRBV5-5 few NA CASSSSWVLGETQYF TGTGCCAGCAGCTCGAGTTGGGTTTTGGGGGAGACCCAGTACTTC
TRBJ2-1 TRBV20-1 NA NA CSASSPGQNNEQFF TGCAGTGCTAGTAGCCCCGGGCAGAACAATGAGCAGTTCTTC
TRBJ2-1 TRBV24-1 NA TRBD2 CATSGRTSGANEQFF TGTGCCACCAGTGGAAGGACTAGCGGCGCAAATGAGCAGTTCTTC
TRBJ2-7 TRBV20-1 few TRBD2 CSVPSSGTASGEQYF TGCAGTGTGCCCTCTAGCGGAACCGCGTCTGGCGAGCAGTACTTC
TRBJ2-7 TRBV7-3 NA TRBD1 CASSSRPGQGVEQYF TGTGCCAGCAGCTCACGCCCGGGACAGGGTGTCGAGCAGTACTTC
TRBJ2-7 TRBV27 few TRBD2 CASSYGPGGEQYF TGTGCCAGCAGCTATGGGCCGGGAGGCGAGCAGTACTTC
TRBJ2-1 TRBV12-5 NA NA CASGYTGEQFF TGTGCTAGTGGTTACACCGGTGAGCAGTTCTTC
TRBJ2-7 TRBV20-1 NA TRBD2 CSAQNWEGLAVSYEQYF TGCAGTGCCCAGAATTGGGAAGGGCTAGCGGTGTCCTACGAGCAGTACTTC
TRBJ1-2 TRBV9 NA TRBD1 CASSGQGSYGYTF TGTGCCAGCAGCGGACAGGGCTCCTATGGCTACACCTTC
TRBJ1-1 TRBV29-1 NA NA CSVVKGPTEAFF TGCAGCGTTGTGAAGGGACCCACTGAAGCTTTCTTT
TRBJ1-1 TRBV12-5 NA NA CASGLPSGAFF TGTGCTAGTGGTTTACCTTCTGGCGCTTTCTTT
TRBJ2-1 TRBV9 NA NA CASSVSPVRGVNEQFF TGTGCCAGCAGCGTTAGCCCGGTGCGGGGAGTCAATGAGCAGTTCTTC
TRBJ2-1 TRBV20-1 few TRBD1 CSARMRTGLGEQFF TGCAGTGCTAGAATGCGGACAGGGCTTGGTGAGCAGTTCTTC
TRBJ1-2 TRBV12-3/TRBV12-4 NA NA CASSRTEYGYTF TGTGCCAGCAGCCGGACTGAGTATGGCTACACCTTC
TRBJ2-7 TRBV28 NA NA CASKDRLHEQYF TGTGCCAGCAAAGACAGGCTCCACGAGCAGTACTTC
TRBJ2-1 TRBV12-3/TRBV12-4 few TRBD2 CASSKLAGEQFF TGTGCCAGCAGTAAACTAGCGGGGGAGCAGTTCTTC
TRBJ2-7 TRBV20-1 few TRBD2 CSAKTSWPYEQYF TGCAGTGCTAAGACTAGCTGGCCCTACGAGCAGTACTTC
TRBJ2-7 TRBV5-1 NA TRBD2 CASSIISGNPPYNEQYF TGCGCCAGCAGTATTATTAGCGGGAATCCGCCCTACAATGAGCAGTACTTC
TRBJ2-7 TRBV5-6 many NA CASSPDTDSEQYF TGTGCCAGCAGCCCCGATACCGACAGCGAGCAGTACTTC
TRBJ2-5 TRBV15 NA NA CATSKSAGTSLAQYF TGTGCCACCAGCAAATCAGCCGGGACCAGCCTGGCGCAGTACTTC
TRBJ1-2 TRBV28 NA TRBD1 CASSLSMVGDRGIRRYGYTF TGTGCCAGCAGTTTATCGATGGTGGGGGACAGGGGGATTCGCCGATATGGCTACACCTTC
TRBJ2-1 TRBV20-1 few NA CSATRPRGAHANEQFF TGCAGTGCTACCCGACCTCGGGGGGCGCATGCCAATGAGCAGTTCTTC
TRBJ1-2 TRBV20-1 NA NA CSASFGTANYGYTF TGCAGTGCTAGTTTCGGCACGGCTAACTATGGCTACACCTTC
TRBJ1-5 TRBV10-3 NA TRBD1 CAISGQGMQPQHF TGTGCCATCAGTGGACAGGGAATGCAGCCCCAGCATTTT
TRBJ2-3 TRBV6-6 NA NA CASSPLPIVGPDTQYF TGTGCCAGCAGCCCCCTGCCGATAGTCGGTCCGGATACGCAGTATTTT
TRBJ1-2 TRBV6-6 NA NA CASSFAGGNYGYTF TGTGCCAGCAGTTTTGCAGGAGGGAACTATGGCTACACCTTC